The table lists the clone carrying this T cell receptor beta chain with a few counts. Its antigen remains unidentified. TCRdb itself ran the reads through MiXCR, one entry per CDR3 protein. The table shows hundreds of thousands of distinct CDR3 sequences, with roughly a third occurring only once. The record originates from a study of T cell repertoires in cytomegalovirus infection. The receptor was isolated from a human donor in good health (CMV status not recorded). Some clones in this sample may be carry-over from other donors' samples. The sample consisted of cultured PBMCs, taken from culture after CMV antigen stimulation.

The CDR3: CASSLSGDSYEQYF. DNA of the CDR3: TGTGCCAGCAGTTTATCCGGGGACTCCTACGAGCAGTACTTC. The rearrangement links TRBV6-5 to TRBJ2-7; TRBD2 is a possible D gene (5 bases). The CDR3 length is 14 residues. The V end lost 4 bases, the J end lost 0 bases, and 10 bases lay between the germline ends. In germline, CDR1 is MNHEY, CDR2 SVGAGI.